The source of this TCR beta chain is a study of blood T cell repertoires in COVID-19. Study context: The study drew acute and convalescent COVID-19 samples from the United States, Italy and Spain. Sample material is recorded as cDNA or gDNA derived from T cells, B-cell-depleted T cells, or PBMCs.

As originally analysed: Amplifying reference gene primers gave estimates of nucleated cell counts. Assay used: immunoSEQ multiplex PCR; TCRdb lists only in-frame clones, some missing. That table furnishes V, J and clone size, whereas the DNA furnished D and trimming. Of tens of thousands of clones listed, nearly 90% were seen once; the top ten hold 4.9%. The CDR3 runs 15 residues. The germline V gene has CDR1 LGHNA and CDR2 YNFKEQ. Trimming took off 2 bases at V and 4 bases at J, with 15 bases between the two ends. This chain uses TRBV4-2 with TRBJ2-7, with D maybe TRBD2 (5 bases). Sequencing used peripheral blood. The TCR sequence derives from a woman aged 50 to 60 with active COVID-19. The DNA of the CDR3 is TGTGCCAGCAGCCAAACAACCGGGAACCCTTACGAGCAGTACTTC. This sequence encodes CASSQTTGNPYEQYF.